The 18 T cell receptor beta chains below all came from one sample that was sequenced in a study of beta chain features in type 1 diabetes. Study outcomes and limitations: TCRB CDR3s were moderately but significantly shorter in Type 1 diabetes patients in all four CD4+ subsets.

TCRB transcripts that were expressed got sequenced, as all of the isolated RNA had been reverse transcribed. Measured with immunoSEQ multiplex PCR; TCRdb has only the in-frame clones, and not every one. The sample records 630,000 or so clones, more than 12% being singletons. The antigens for these receptors are not known. Sequencing was carried out using naive CD4+ T cells from blood. The receptors here all came from a man between 18 and 35 years old with type 1 diabetes.

The rearrangement links TRBV30 to TRBJ2-7; 10 bases map to TRBD1. V shed 6 bases, J shed 4 bases, and the junction held 6 bases outside the gene matches. The CDR3 is made up of 13 amino acids. Germline V gene data show CDR1 as GTSNPN and CDR2 as SVGIG (reference sequence). In DNA, the CDR3 is TGTGCCTGCGACCGGGACAGGGGATACGAGCAGTACTTC. It yields the protein CACDRDRGYEQYF. Drawing the rest from reference TRBV30 and TRBJ2-7, the complete variable domain is SQTIHQWPATLVQPVGSPLSLECTVEGTSNPNLYWYRQAAGRGLQLLFYSVGIGQISSEVPQNLSASRPQDRQFILSSKKLLLSDSGFYLCACDRDRGYEQYFGPGTRLTVT.

The chain recombines TRBV30 with TRBJ2-3; 9 nucleotides match TRBD2. The germline gives CDR1 GTSNPN, CDR2 SVGIG (reference sequence). The CDR3 contains 14 residues. V was clipped by 3 bases and J by 4 bases; unmatched bases: 5. The CDR3 loop is CAWRTAGGPDTQYF. DNA of the CDR3: TGTGCCTGGAGGACGGCGGGAGGGCCAGATACGCAGTATTTT.

The chain is built from TRBV7-9 and TRBJ2-5; the D is unclear. CDR1 and CDR2 (germline): SEHNR, FQNEAQ (reference sequence). The ends were cut back, 5 bases at V and 4 bases at J, with 8 bases in the middle. The CDR3 totals 12 residues. The CDR3 protein is CASSGPGETQYF. The CDR3 bases are TGTGCCAGCAGCGGACCGGGAGAGACCCAGTACTTC.

There are a few counts of this clone. V usage is TRBV7-9 and J usage is TRBJ2-1, with D perhaps matching TRBD1 or TRBD2 (5 bases each). This CDR3 has 15 residues. The V end lost 0 bases, the J end lost 2 bases, and 8 bases lay between the germline ends. Germline CDR1 SEHNR, CDR2 FQNEAQ (reference sequence). This CDR3 reads CASSLAGVPYNEQFF. The CDR3 DNA sequence: TGTGCCAGCAGCTTAGCGGGGGTCCCCTACAATGAGCAGTTCTTC.

The table lists this clone with a few counts. The V call is TRBV7-2, the J call TRBJ2-1; D unclear. The germline V gene has CDR1 SGHTA and CDR2 FQGNSA. The V and J ends lost 2 bases and 0 bases respectively, with 8 bases between them. This CDR3 has 15 residues. In DNA form, the CDR3 reads TGTGCCAGCAGCTTAAGGCAAAACTCCTACAATGAGCAGTTCTTC. This sequence encodes CASSLRQNSYNEQFF.

In this sample, this clone turned up a few times. J is TRBJ1-2 and V is TRBV7-9; a possible D gene is TRBD1 (5 bases). Germline CDR1 and CDR2: SEHNR and FQNEAQ (reference sequence). Trimming cost V 2 bases and J 4 bases, with 11 bases left between them. The CDR3 has 14 residues. Written as DNA, the CDR3 is TGTGCCAGCAGCTTAATCCCCGGGGGCTATGGCTACACCTTC. It is translated as CASSLIPGGYGYTF.

This chain connects TRBV19 to TRBJ2-7; 7 bases are a match to TRBD1. The CDR3 loop spans 14 amino acids. Germline loops: CDR1 LNHDA, CDR2 SQIVND (reference sequence). With 3 bases clipped from V and 2 bases from J, the junction kept 4 bases outside the gene matches. The CDR3 is CASSMTQGAYEQYF. The DNA for the CDR3 is TGTGCCAGTAGTATGACCCAGGGGGCCTACGAGCAGTACTTC.

This clone was detected a few times. Other DNA variants within this sample encode the same CDR3. The rearrangement links TRBV7-2 to TRBJ2-7; D is unclear. V was shortened by 1 base and J by 2 bases, with 9 bases between the two germline ends. Germline V gene lookup returns CDR1 SGHTA and CDR2 FQGNSA. The length of the CDR3 is 14 residues. CDR3 in amino acids: CASSLVGSTYEQYF. The CDR3 DNA is TGTGCCAGCAGCTTAGTTGGCTCCACCTACGAGCAGTACTTC. Filled out from reference TRBV7-2 and TRBJ2-7, the complete variable domain reads GAGVSQSPSNKVTEKGKDVELRCDPISGHTALYWYRQSLGQGLEFLIYFQGNSAPDKSGLPSDRFSAERTGGSVSTLTIQRTQQEDSAVYLCASSLVGSTYEQYFGPGTRLTVT.

This clone was observed a handful of times. This CDR3 reads CASSSHPDRYLTQYF. CDR3 nucleotide sequence: TGTGCCAGCAGTTCGCACCCCGACAGGTACCTGACCCAGTACTTC. The chain carries TRBV28 and TRBJ2-5; possible D gene TRBD1, 6 bases. Trimming removed 4 bases at V and 7 bases at J, with 19 bases between. This CDR3 spans 15 amino acids. In germline, CDR1 is MDHEN, CDR2 SYDVKM. The variable domain in full, with the rest retrieved from reference TRBV28 and TRBJ2-5, is DVKVTQSSRYLVKRTGEKVFLECVQDMDHENMFWYRQDPGLGLRLIYFSYDVKMKEKGDIPEGYSVSREKKERFSLILESASTNQTSMYLCASSSHPDRYLTQYFGPGTRLLVL.

The V gene is TRBV18, the J gene TRBJ1-1, with TRBD1 matching 9 bases. Germline-derived CDR1 and CDR2 are KGHSH and LQKENI. The trim removed 8 bases at V and 1 base at J, leaving 2 bases unmatched. The CDR3 contains 13 residues. CDR3 DNA: TGTGCCAGCCGGACAGGGGAGAACACTGAAGCTTTCTTT. Translation: CASRTGENTEAFF.

The chain links TRBV2 to TRBJ2-1; perhaps TRBD1 as D (6 bases). Germline V CDR1 and CDR2: SNHLY, FYNNEI. The ends were cut back, 2 bases at V and 3 bases at J, with 8 bases in the middle. The CDR3 consists of 14 residues. This CDR3 is CASSEQGRYNEQFF. CDR3 nucleotides: TGTGCCAGCAGTGAACAGGGGCGCTACAATGAGCAGTTCTTC.

This clone has only a few counts. This chain uses TRBV29-1 with TRBJ2-5; D is ambiguous. The V end was cut by 0 bases, the J end by 1 base, with 6 bases between. The CDR3 spans 13 residues. The V gene's germline CDR1 is SQVTM and CDR2 ANQGSEA. The CDR3 loop is CSVEDPIQETQYF. The DNA of the CDR3 is TGCAGCGTTGAAGACCCAATCCAAGAGACCCAGTACTTC.

The chain combines TRBV9 with TRBJ1-3, with D hard to call. The V gene's germline CDR1 is SGDLS and CDR2 YYNGEE. The CDR3 contains 14 residues. The V and J ends lost 5 bases and 0 bases respectively, with 9 bases between them. The CDR3 loop reads CASSSTASGNTIYF. Written as DNA, the CDR3 is TGTGCCAGCAGTTCGACGGCCTCTGGAAACACCATATATTTT.

About this clone: One end of the junction does not line up with germline, which may come from a read error. This sequence joins TRBV2 and TRBJ2-5, with 7 bases identical to TRBD2. The CDR3 runs 11 residues. CDR1 SNHLY and CDR2 FYNNEI come from the germline V gene. The CDR3 is CASSETSRLDF. For the CDR3, the DNA is TGTGCCAGCAGTGAGACTAGCCGCCTCGACTTC.

This rearrangement joins TRBV30 to TRBJ2-1; 10 bases are a match to TRBD2. CDR3 length equals 16 residues. The junction had 15 bases not matched to a gene; V was cut back by 4 bases and J by 9 bases. In germline, CDR1 is GTSNPN, CDR2 SVGIG (reference sequence). The CDR3: CAWNRWVAGGSGEQFF. DNA for the CDR3: TGTGCCTGGAACCGATGGGTAGCGGGAGGTAGCGGTGAGCAGTTCTTC.

This clone was detected a few times. The J gene is TRBJ2-7, the V gene TRBV14, with no clear D. The CDR3 is made up of 14 amino acids. Germline CDR1 reads SGHDN; CDR2 reads FVKESK. The V gene lost 0 bases and the J gene lost 6 bases, with 12 bases spanning the gap. The CDR3: CASSQEGYGGEQYF. DNA for the CDR3: TGTGCCAGCAGCCAAGAAGGTTACGGTGGCGAGCAGTACTTC.

In this sample, this clone turned up a few times. The genes are TRBV7-2 and TRBJ2-3; D is ambiguous. The ends were cut back, 3 bases at V and 8 bases at J, with 9 bases in the middle. The CDR3 contains 12 residues. From germline, CDR1 is SGHTA and CDR2 FQGNSA. This CDR3 reads CASSFDRTTQYF. The CDR3 coding sequence is TGTGCCAGCAGCTTCGATCGGACTACGCAGTATTTT. Combining the CDR3 with reference TRBV7-2 and TRBJ2-3 gives the whole variable domain GAGVSQSPSNKVTEKGKDVELRCDPISGHTALYWYRQSLGQGLEFLIYFQGNSAPDKSGLPSDRFSAERTGGSVSTLTIQRTQQEDSAVYLCASSFDRTTQYFGPGTRLTVL.

This clone was found a few times. The chain recombines TRBV7-9 with TRBJ2-7; 7 bases align to TRBD2. Germline V gene data show CDR1 as SEHNR and CDR2 as FQNEAQ (reference sequence). Trimming at V came to 5 bases and at J to 4 bases, leaving 8 bases not matched to a gene. The CDR3 runs 14 residues. The CDR3 loop reads CASSLLTSWYEQYF. CDR3 in DNA: TGTGCCAGCAGCCTCCTGACTAGCTGGTACGAGCAGTACTTC.